The 17 T cell receptor beta chains reported below all come from one sample, sequenced in a study of follicular helper T cells after annual influenza vaccination. Regarding time point: 2015-2016 season, pre-vaccination. The repertoire was sequenced with immunoSEQ multiplex PCR; TCRdb's copy has only in-frame clones and lacks some. Here the sample spans 13,000 to 15,000 clones, about four fifths being singletons. The material sequenced was CXCR5- memory CD4+ T cells sorted from blood, taken on the day of influenza vaccination. The receptors were gathered from an adult who received the influenza vaccine.

This clone was seen more than once but under ten times. The V gene is TRBV13, the J gene TRBJ1-6; the D is unclear. CDR3 length: 15 residues. The V gene lost 5 bases and the J gene lost 3 bases, with 11 bases spanning the gap. Germline lookup yields CDR1 PRHDT and CDR2 FYEKMQ (reference sequence). CDR3 coding DNA: TGTGCCAGCAGCGGTCGGGGTTACTATAATTCACCCCTCCACTTT. Amino acids: CASSGRGYYNSPLHF.

The rearrangement uses TRBV25-1 and TRBJ1-4, with D perhaps matching TRBD1 (6 bases). The CDR3 is 15 amino acids. V was trimmed by 7 bases and J by 5 bases, leaving 17 bases between them. The germline V gene encodes CDR1 MGHDK and CDR2 SYGVNS. The CDR3 is CASTPMTGENEKLFF. The CDR3 DNA is TGTGCCAGCACCCCAATGACAGGAGAGAATGAAAAACTGTTTTTT.

The chain has TRBV6-1 and TRBJ2-7; TRBD1 aligns across 8 bases. CDR1 is MNHNS, CDR2 SASEGT, per germline. The V gene end was trimmed by 8 bases and the J gene end by 4 bases; junction bases not matched to a gene: 10. The CDR3 length is 14 residues. CDR3 DNA: TGTGCCAGCCCCAGGACAGGGCCCCCTTACGAGCAGTACTTC. Its translation: CASPRTGPPYEQYF.

This chain links TRBV7-2 with TRBJ1-5, with D uncertain. Germline V CDR1 and CDR2: SGHTA, FQGNSA. The CDR3 consists of 14 residues. The V and J ends lost 2 bases and 6 bases respectively, with 11 bases between them. CDR3 in amino acids: CASSLSGKLQPQHF. The CDR3 DNA is TGTGCCAGCAGCTTATCCGGGAAGCTTCAGCCCCAGCATTTT.

The V call is TRBV19, the J call TRBJ2-5, with TRBD2 identical over 9 bases. With 3 bases clipped from V and 4 bases from J, the junction kept 6 bases outside the gene matches. CDR3 length: 15 residues. The germline gives CDR1 LNHDA, CDR2 SQIVND (reference sequence). CDR3 region: CASSMAGGLAETQYF. CDR3 coding DNA: TGTGCCAGTAGTATGGCGGGGGGGCTTGCAGAGACCCAGTACTTC. The full variable domain, rest sourced from reference TRBV19 and TRBJ2-5, is DGGITQSPKYLFRKEGQNVTLSCEQNLNHDAMYWYRQDPGQGLRLIYYSQIVNDFQKGDIAEGYSVSREKKESFPLTVTSAQKNPTAFYLCASSMAGGLAETQYFGPGTRLLVL.

V usage is TRBV19 and J usage is TRBJ2-5; 14 bases map to TRBD2. The germline V gene has CDR1 LNHDA and CDR2 SQIVND (reference sequence). The CDR3 is 19 residues long. After removal of 5 bases from V and 5 bases from J, the junction contained 16 bases not matched to a gene. CDR3 amino acids: CASSDIGTSGGPLFETQYF. In DNA form, the CDR3 reads TGTGCCAGTAGTGATATCGGGACTAGCGGGGGACCCCTGTTTGAGACCCAGTACTTC.

J is TRBJ1-5 and V is TRBV6-1; a possible D gene is TRBD1 (6 bases). CDR3 size: 17 residues. Trimming pared 3 bases from V and 6 bases from J, leaving 21 bases between. CDR1 is MNHNS and CDR2 is SASEGT in the germline V gene. CDR3 protein: CASSDWTANPGGQPQHF. CDR3 nucleotides: TGTGCCAGCAGTGACTGGACAGCCAATCCGGGGGGTCAGCCCCAGCATTTT.

The chain recombines TRBV5-1 with TRBJ2-3; 13 positions match TRBD2. CDR1 is SGHRS, CDR2 YFSETQ, per germline. J gave up 4 bases and V 3 bases, and 2 bases lay outside the gene matches. The CDR3 totals 15 residues. The CDR3 DNA reads TGCGCCAGCAGCTCAGGGACTAGCGGGGCAGATACGCAGTATTTT. Translated, it gives CASSSGTSGADTQYF.

Here the CDR3 DNA reads TGTGCCAGCAAAAGGGACAGCTCCTACAATGAGCAGTTCTTC. Translation gives CASKRDSSYNEQFF. This rearrangement joins TRBV6-4 to TRBJ2-1; 7 positions match TRBD1. The CDR3 has 14 amino acids. V shed 7 bases, J shed 0 bases, and the junction held 3 bases outside the gene matches. The V gene's germline CDR1 is MRHNA and CDR2 SNTAGT.

The chain couples TRBV29-1 to TRBJ2-1, with 11 nucleotides matching TRBD2. CDR1 is SQVTM and CDR2 is ANQGSEA in the germline V gene. This CDR3 contains 16 residues. V was pared by 1 base and J by 4 bases, with 6 bases of the junction left unmatched. CDR3 residues: CSVEGVAGGRYNEQFF. DNA of the CDR3: TGCAGCGTTGAAGGGGTAGCGGGGGGGCGATACAATGAGCAGTTCTTC.

The V gene is TRBV11-3, the J gene TRBJ2-3; the D gene is possibly TRBD2 (5 bases). V gave up 1 base and J gave up 8 bases, with 16 bases separating them. Germline lookup yields CDR1 SGHNT and CDR2 YENEEA. The CDR3 spans 15 residues. The CDR3 region is CASSLGGQEWGTQYF. CDR3 nucleotides: TGTGCCAGCAGCTTAGGAGGGCAAGAATGGGGTACGCAGTATTTT.

The chain combines TRBV5-1 with TRBJ2-3, with TRBD2 identical over 8 bases. The germline gives CDR1 SGHRS, CDR2 YFSETQ. V was clipped by 1 base and J by 1 base; unmatched bases: 5. This CDR3 contains 16 residues. CDR3 region: CASSLMRGDGTDTQYF. The CDR3 bases are TGCGCCAGCAGCTTGATGCGGGGGGACGGCACAGATACGCAGTATTTT.

V gene TRBV7-2 combines with J gene TRBJ2-3; D might be TRBD2 (6 bases). V dropped 1 base and J dropped 8 bases, with 16 bases sitting between them. Germline V CDR1 and CDR2: SGHTA, FQGNSA. CDR3 size: 15 residues. This CDR3 is CASSLVEGFIGTQYF. The CDR3 nucleotides read TGTGCCAGCAGCTTAGTGGAGGGGTTCATCGGTACGCAGTATTTT.

The chain is built from TRBV28 and TRBJ1-2; 7 positions match TRBD1. The germline CDR1 and CDR2 sequences are MDHEN and SYDVKM. J gave up 1 base and V 6 bases, and 5 bases lay outside the gene matches. The CDR3 runs to 14 residues. Written as DNA, the CDR3 is TGTGCCAGCAGGCCGGGACAGATTAACTATGGCTACACCTTC. Translating gives CASRPGQINYGYTF.

The V and J genes are TRBV28 and TRBJ1-1; D perhaps matches TRBD1 (6 bases). Trimming took 1 base from V and 7 from J, leaving 22 bases between them. The germline V gene encodes CDR1 MDHEN and CDR2 SYDVKM. The CDR3 runs 17 residues. In DNA, the CDR3 is TGTGCCAGCAGTTTATTCTCCGAGACAGGTTTTTCTTTTGAAGCTTTCTTT. Amino acid sequence: CASSLFSETGFSFEAFF.

J is TRBJ1-1 and V is TRBV4-1; D is unresolved. V lost 2 bases and J lost 1, with 11 bases in between. CDR1 is MGHRA, CDR2 YSYEKL, per germline. The CDR3 spans 15 residues. The CDR3 DNA reads as TGCGCCAGCAGCCAACCAAAAAGACGGAACACTGAAGCTTTCTTT. Protein sequence: CASSQPKRRNTEAFF.

The V and J genes are TRBV30 and TRBJ1-2, with a weak D call TRBD1 (5 bases). V lost 1 base and J lost 8, with 11 bases in between. The CDR3 contains 12 residues. Germline V gene lookup returns CDR1 GTSNPN and CDR2 SVGIG (reference sequence). The CDR3 nucleotides are TGTGCCTGGAGTGCCGGGACCGGCGGCTACACCTTC. Translation gives CAWSAGTGGYTF. Supplemented by reference TRBV30 and TRBJ1-2, the full variable domain reads SQTIHQWPATLVQPVGSPLSLECTVEGTSNPNLYWYRQAAGRGLQLLFYSVGIGQISSEVPQNLSASRPQDRQFILSSKKLLLSDSGFYLCAWSAGTGGYTFGSGTRLTVV.